This T cell receptor beta chain derives from a study of Ad26.COV2.S vaccination and SARS-CoV-2 variants. Trimming removed 4 bases from V and 5 bases from J; junction bases left unmatched: 5. This CDR3 is 14 amino acids long. Germline CDR1 reads MNHEY; CDR2 reads SMNVEV (reference sequence). Regarding treatment: 15 to 20 received Ad26.COV2.S at low or high dose, single or two shots; five or six received placebo; per-sample allocation not given. It was on day 63 after the first vaccine or placebo injection that samples were taken. Libraries were prepared by immunoSEQ multiplex PCR; TCRdb keeps only in-frame clonotypes and omits some of them. The sample contains 430,000 or so clones, around 90% of which appear only once.

The receptor comes from a person between 18 and 65 years old who received the Ad26.COV2.S COVID-19 vaccine or a placebo. V gene TRBV27 combines with J gene TRBJ2-7, with 10 bases fitting TRBD2. The specimen was peripheral blood, collected in a trial of Ad26.COV2.S vaccine versus placebo. The CDR3 sequence is CASSYSSGGHEQYF. The CDR3 nucleotides are TGTGCCAGCAGTTACTCTAGCGGGGGCCACGAGCAGTACTTC.